The rows below give T cell receptor beta chains drawn from one sample of a study of T cell repertoires in cytomegalovirus infection. From the reads, TCRdb called clonotypes with MiXCR, one entry per CDR3 protein. The repertoire has approximately 550,000 distinct CDR3 sequences, 16% of them found once; the top ten carry 20% to 30%. Specimen: CD8+ T cells from PBMCs. Receptors were obtained from a human donor in good health (CMV status not recorded). Some clones in this sample may be carry-over from other donors' samples. Each CDR3 is given with its conserved first and last residue. D genes are given only for firm matches. Expanded clones get a size class; other rows say once, few or many, or leave the size out.

D,J,size,V,CDR3,DNA
TRBD1,TRBJ1-1,many,TRBV19,CASSIGMGQGSFLNTEAFF,TGTGCCAGTAGTATAGGCATGGGACAGGGGAGTTTCTTGAACACTGAAGCTTTCTTT
TRBD2,TRBJ2-5,many,TRBV7-2,CASSLISGAQETQYF,TGTGCCAGCAGCTTAATTAGCGGGGCCCAAGAGACCCAGTACTTC
TRBD1,TRBJ2-6,-,TRBV2,CASLSTGAGANVLTF,TGTGCCAGCCTCTCAACAGGGGCTGGGGCCAACGTCCTGACTTTC
-,TRBJ2-3,many,TRBV7-6,CASSSPSGSTDTQYF,TGTGCCAGCAGCTCCCCGTCTGGTAGCACAGATACGCAGTATTTT
-,TRBJ2-1,many,TRBV25-1,CASSEKSGAYNEQFF,TGTGCCAGCAGTGAAAAGTCAGGGGCCTACAATGAGCAGTTCTTC
-,TRBJ2-7,many,TRBV10-3,CAISDRTQGGEQYF,TGTGCCATCAGTGACCGGACCCAGGGAGGCGAGCAGTACTTC
TRBD2,TRBJ2-1,few,TRBV30,CAWAPGGGYNEQFF,TGTGCCTGGGCCCCGGGAGGGGGGTACAATGAGCAGTTCTTC
-,TRBJ1-6,many,TRBV7-2,CASSLGSSPLHF,TGTGCCAGCAGCTTAGGGAGTTCACCCCTCCACTTT
-,TRBJ1-5,few,TRBV23-1,CASSQWAPVNQPQHF,TGCGCCAGCAGTCAATGGGCCCCGGTAAATCAGCCCCAGCATTTT
-,TRBJ2-2,few,TRBV6-5,CASSYDGSGELFF,TGTGCCAGCAGTTACGATGGGAGCGGGGAGCTGTTTTTT
-,TRBJ1-5,many,TRBV10-3,CAISESVAGPNQPQHF,TGTGCCATCAGTGAGTCGGTCGCAGGGCCCAATCAGCCCCAGCATTTT
-,TRBJ2-2,-,TRBV10-3,CAISEWRRVVETGELFF,TGTGCCATCAGTGAGTGGAGGCGGGTGGTCGAGACCGGGGAGCTGTTTTTT
TRBD1,TRBJ1-3,-,TRBV27,CASQLDRGSGNTIYF,TGTGCCAGCCAGTTAGACAGGGGTTCTGGAAACACCATATATTTT
-,TRBJ1-5,few,TRBV10-3,CAISDSSVLYSNQPQHF,TGTGCCATCAGTGATTCTTCAGTTTTATATAGCAATCAGCCCCAGCATTTT
-,TRBJ1-5,-,TRBV19,CASSIRGNSNQPQHF,TGTGCCAGTAGTATTCGCGGTAATAGCAATCAGCCCCAGCATTTT
TRBD1,TRBJ1-1,-,TRBV29-1,CSVDRGQEGTEAFF,TGCAGCGTCGACAGGGGGCAGGAGGGAACTGAAGCTTTCTTT
-,TRBJ2-1,many,TRBV7-3,CASSRLGGRDEQFF,TGTGCCAGCAGCCGACTAGGGGGCCGGGATGAGCAGTTCTTC
-,TRBJ2-5,-,TRBV4-1,CARSQEVSRRPQETQYF,TGCGCCAGAAGCCAAGAAGTTTCTCGTCGCCCACAAGAGACCCAGTACTTC
-,TRBJ1-1,few,TRBV20-1,CSARATRSLNTEAFF,TGCAGTGCTAGGGCCACGCGGAGCCTAAACACTGAAGCTTTCTTT
TRBD2,TRBJ2-5,-,TRBV5-8,CASSLGLAGTGETQYF,TGTGCCAGCAGCTTGGGACTAGCGGGAACGGGAGAGACCCAGTACTTC
-,TRBJ1-2,few,TRBV4-1,CASSQISRMDYGYTF,TGCGCCAGCAGCCAAATTTCACGCATGGACTATGGCTACACCTTC
TRBD2,TRBJ2-1,-,TRBV13,CASSLRGGRDNEQFF,TGTGCCAGCAGCTTACGGGGCGGGAGAGACAATGAGCAGTTCTTC
-,TRBJ2-7,many,TRBV7-2,CASSLRGGIVGEQYF,TGTGCCAGCAGCTTAAGGGGTGGGATCGTCGGCGAGCAGTACTTC
TRBD2,TRBJ2-1,many,TRBV7-7,CASRPSGTSNSDEQFF,TGTGCTAGCCGTCCCTCCGGGACTAGCAACTCCGATGAGCAGTTCTTC
-,TRBJ1-5,-,TRBV10-2,CASSDGYSNQPQHF,TGCGCCAGCAGCGACGGTTATAGCAATCAGCCCCAGCATTTT
TRBD1,TRBJ1-2,many,TRBV5-5,CASSPRRGGQGADPNYGYTF,TGTGCCAGCAGCCCAAGGCGAGGTGGGCAGGGGGCCGACCCTAACTATGGCTACACCTTC
-,TRBJ2-2,many,TRBV15,CATSRDAVLWGTHTGELFF,TGTGCCACCAGCAGAGATGCAGTATTATGGGGGACCCACACCGGGGAGCTGTTTTTT
TRBD1,TRBJ1-2,many,TRBV7-9,CASMGQQDGYTF,TGTGCCAGCATGGGACAGCAGGATGGCTACACCTTC
TRBD2,TRBJ2-2,many,TRBV12-3/TRBV12-4,CASSPWGGENTGELFF,TGTGCCAGCAGCCCCTGGGGGGGGGAGAACACCGGGGAGCTGTTTTTT
-,TRBJ1-2,many,TRBV12-5,CASGPRSDANYGYTF,TGTGCTAGTGGCCCTCGAAGCGACGCTAACTATGGCTACACCTTC
-,TRBJ2-1,-,TRBV4-1,CASSQKGHLEQFF,TGCGCCAGCAGCCAGAAAGGACATTTGGAGCAGTTCTTC
-,TRBJ2-1,many,TRBV12-3/TRBV12-4,CASAPQAGYNEQFF,TGTGCCAGCGCCCCCCAGGCCGGCTACAATGAGCAGTTCTTC
-,TRBJ2-7,-,TRBV9,CASSVDQGSYEQYF,TGTGCCAGCAGCGTAGATCAGGGGAGTTACGAGCAGTACTTC
-,TRBJ2-7,-,TRBV29-1,CSVDTDYEQYF,TGCAGCGTTGACACGGACTACGAGCAGTACTTC
TRBD1,TRBJ2-1,-,TRBV7-9,CASSPLKGALDNEQFF,TGTGCCAGCAGCCCCTTGAAGGGGGCTCTGGACAATGAGCAGTTCTTC
-,TRBJ2-3,few,TRBV27,CASSLSMFLSTDTQYF,TGTGCCAGCAGTTTATCGATGTTCCTGAGCACAGATACGCAGTATTTT
TRBD2,TRBJ2-7,-,TRBV7-3,CASSLDSDGTRGYEQYF,TGTGCCAGCAGCTTAGATTCCGACGGGACTAGGGGCTACGAGCAGTACTTC
TRBD1,TRBJ2-1,-,TRBV7-9,CASPSGQGAFNEQFF,TGTGCCAGCCCCTCCGGACAGGGGGCTTTCAATGAGCAGTTCTTC
-,TRBJ1-6,few,TRBV27,CASSTRDGKNSPLHF,TGTGCCAGCAGCACCCGGGACGGTAAAAATTCACCCCTCCACTTT
TRBD1,TRBJ1-5,many,TRBV23-1,CASSRETDRAEGNQPQHF,TGCGCCAGCAGTCGCGAAACAGACAGGGCCGAGGGCAATCAGCCCCAGCATTTT
TRBD2,TRBJ2-7,-,TRBV14,CASSPIAGVISEQYF,TGTGCCAGTTCCCCCATAGCGGGAGTAATCTCCGAGCAGTACTTC
-,TRBJ1-2,many,TRBV12-3/TRBV12-4,CASSLKANYGYTF,TGTGCCAGCAGTTTGAAGGCGAACTATGGCTACACCTTC